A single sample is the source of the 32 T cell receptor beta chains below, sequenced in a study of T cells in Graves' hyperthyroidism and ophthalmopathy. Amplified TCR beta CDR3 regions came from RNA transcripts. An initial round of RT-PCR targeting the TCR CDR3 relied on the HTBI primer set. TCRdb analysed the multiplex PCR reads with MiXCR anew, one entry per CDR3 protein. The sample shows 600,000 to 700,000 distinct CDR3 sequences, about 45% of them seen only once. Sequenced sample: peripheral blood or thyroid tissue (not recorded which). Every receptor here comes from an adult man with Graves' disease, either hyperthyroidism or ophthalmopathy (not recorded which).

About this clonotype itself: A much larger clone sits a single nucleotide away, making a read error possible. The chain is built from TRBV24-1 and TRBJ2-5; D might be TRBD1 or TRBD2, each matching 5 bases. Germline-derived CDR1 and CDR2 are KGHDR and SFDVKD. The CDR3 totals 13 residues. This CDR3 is CAISRDPQDTQYF. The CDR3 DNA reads TGTGCCATCAGTCGGGACCCCCAAGACACCCAGTACTTC.

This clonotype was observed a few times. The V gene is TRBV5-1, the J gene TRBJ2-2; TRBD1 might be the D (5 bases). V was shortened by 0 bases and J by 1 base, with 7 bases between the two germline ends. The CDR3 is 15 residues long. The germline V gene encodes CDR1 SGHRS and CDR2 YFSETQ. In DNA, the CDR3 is TGCGCCAGCAGCTTGGAGGGGCTGAACACCGGGGAGCTGTTTTTT. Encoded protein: CASSLEGLNTGELFF.

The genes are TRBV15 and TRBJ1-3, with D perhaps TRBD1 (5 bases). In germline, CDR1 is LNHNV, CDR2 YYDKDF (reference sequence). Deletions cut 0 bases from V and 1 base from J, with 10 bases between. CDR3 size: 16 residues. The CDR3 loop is CATSREDTPSGNTIYF. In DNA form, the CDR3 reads TGTGCCACCAGCAGAGAGGACACGCCGTCTGGAAACACCATATATTTT.

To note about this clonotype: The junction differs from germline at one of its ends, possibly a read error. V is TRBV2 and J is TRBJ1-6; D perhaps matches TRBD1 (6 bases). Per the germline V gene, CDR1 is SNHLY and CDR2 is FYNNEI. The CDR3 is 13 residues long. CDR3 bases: TGTGCCAGCAGAGAAGGGGGTGGTTCACCCCTCCACTTT. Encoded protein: CASREGGGSPLHF.

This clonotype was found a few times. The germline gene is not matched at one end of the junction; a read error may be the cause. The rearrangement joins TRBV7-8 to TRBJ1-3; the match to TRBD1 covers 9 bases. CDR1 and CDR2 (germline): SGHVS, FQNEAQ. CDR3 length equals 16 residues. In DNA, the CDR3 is TGTGCCAGCAGCGTTAGCACAGGGGGCTATGGCTACACCATATATTTC. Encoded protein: CASSVSTGGYGYTIYF.

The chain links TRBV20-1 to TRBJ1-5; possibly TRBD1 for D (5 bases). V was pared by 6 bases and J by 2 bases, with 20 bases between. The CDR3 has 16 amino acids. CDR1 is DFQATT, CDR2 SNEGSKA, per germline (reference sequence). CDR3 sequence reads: CSAQTSGGMGNQPQHF. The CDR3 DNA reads TGCAGTGCCCAAACCTCTGGGGGGATGGGCAATCAGCCCCAGCATTTT.

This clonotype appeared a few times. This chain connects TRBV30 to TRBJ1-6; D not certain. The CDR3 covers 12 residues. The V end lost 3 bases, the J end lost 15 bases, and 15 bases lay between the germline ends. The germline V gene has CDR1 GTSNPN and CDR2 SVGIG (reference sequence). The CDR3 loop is CAWRVSASILHF. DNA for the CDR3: TGTGCCTGGAGGGTGTCAGCGAGTATCCTCCACTTT.

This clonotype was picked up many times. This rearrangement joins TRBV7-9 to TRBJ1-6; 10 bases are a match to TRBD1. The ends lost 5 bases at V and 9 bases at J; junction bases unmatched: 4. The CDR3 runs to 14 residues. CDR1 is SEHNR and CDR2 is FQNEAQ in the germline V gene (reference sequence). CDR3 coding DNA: TGTGCCAGCAGCAGGGACAGGGGTGTTTCACCCCTCCACTTT. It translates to CASSRDRGVSPLHF.

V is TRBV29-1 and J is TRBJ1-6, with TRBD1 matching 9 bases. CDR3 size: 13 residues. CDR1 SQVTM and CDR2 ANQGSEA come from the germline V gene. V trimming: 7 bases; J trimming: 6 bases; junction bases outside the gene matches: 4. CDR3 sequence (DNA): TGCAGCGAAGCGGACAGGGGTAATTCACCCCTCCACTTT. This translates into CSEADRGNSPLHF.

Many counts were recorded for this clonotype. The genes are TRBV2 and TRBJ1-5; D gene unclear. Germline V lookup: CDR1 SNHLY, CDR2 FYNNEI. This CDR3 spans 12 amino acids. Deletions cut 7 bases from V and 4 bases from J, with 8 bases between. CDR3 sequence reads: CASTLPNQPQHF. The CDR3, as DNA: TGTGCCAGCACCTTGCCTAATCAGCCCCAGCATTTT. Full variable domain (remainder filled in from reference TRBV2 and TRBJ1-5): EPEVTQTPSHQVTQMGQEVILRCVPISNHLYFYWYRQILGQKVEFLVSFYNNEISEKSEIFDDQFSVERPDGSNFTLKIRSTKLEDSAMYFCASTLPNQPQHFGDGTRLSIL.

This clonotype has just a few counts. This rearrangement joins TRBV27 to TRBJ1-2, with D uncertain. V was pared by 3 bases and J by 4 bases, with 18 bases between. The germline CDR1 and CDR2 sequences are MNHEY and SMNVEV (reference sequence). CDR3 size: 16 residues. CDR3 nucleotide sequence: TGTGCCAGCAGTTTGACTGCCGAAGTTAGGGTCTATGGCTACACCTTC. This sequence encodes CASSLTAEVRVYGYTF.

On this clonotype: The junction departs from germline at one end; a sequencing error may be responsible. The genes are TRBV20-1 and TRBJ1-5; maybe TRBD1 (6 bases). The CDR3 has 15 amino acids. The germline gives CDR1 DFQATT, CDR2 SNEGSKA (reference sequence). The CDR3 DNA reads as TGCGGTGCTGGTACCCTAGGGGGGGCTAATCAGCCCCAGCATTTT. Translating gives CGAGTLGGANQPQHF.

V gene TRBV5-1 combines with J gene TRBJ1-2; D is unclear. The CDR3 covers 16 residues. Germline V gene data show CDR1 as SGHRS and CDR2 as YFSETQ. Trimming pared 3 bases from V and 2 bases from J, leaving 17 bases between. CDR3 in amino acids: CASSSDGGGPNYGYTF. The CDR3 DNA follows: TGCGCCAGCAGCTCAGACGGCGGTGGACCAAACTATGGCTACACCTTC.

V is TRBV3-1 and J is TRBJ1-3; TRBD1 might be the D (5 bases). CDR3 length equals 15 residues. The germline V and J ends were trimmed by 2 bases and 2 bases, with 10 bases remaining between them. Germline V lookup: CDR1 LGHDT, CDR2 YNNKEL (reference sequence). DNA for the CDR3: TGTGCCAGCAGCCAATTCCAGGGCGCTGGAAACACCATATATTTT. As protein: CASSQFQGAGNTIYF. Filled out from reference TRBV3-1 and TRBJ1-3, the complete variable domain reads DTAVSQTPKYLVTQMGNDKSIKCEQNLGHDTMYWYKQDSKKFLKIMFSYNNKELIINETVPNRFSPKSPDKAHLNLHINSLELGDSAVYFCASSQFQGAGNTIYFGEGSWLTVV.

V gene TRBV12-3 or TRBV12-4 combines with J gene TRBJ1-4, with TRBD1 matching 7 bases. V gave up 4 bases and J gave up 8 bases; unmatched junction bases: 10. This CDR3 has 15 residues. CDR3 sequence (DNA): TGTGCCAGCAGTTCAGGACAGGCCTTAGGGGAAAAACTGTTTTTT. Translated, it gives CASSSGQALGEKLFF.

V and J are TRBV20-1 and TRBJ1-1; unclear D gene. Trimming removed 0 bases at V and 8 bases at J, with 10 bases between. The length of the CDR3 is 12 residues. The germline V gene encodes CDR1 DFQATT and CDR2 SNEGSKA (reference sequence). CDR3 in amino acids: CSARELSVEAFF. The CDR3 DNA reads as TGCAGTGCTAGAGAGTTGTCAGTAGAAGCTTTCTTT.

CDR3 nucleotide sequence: TGTGCCAGCAGCCATACAGGGGAACGGGGCTATGGCTACACCTTC. It specifies CASSHTGERGYGYTF. The rearrangement links TRBV7-8 to TRBJ1-2, with TRBD1 identical over 7 bases. The CDR3 is 15 residues long. The V gene's germline CDR1 is SGHVS and CDR2 FQNEAQ. V shed 5 bases, J shed 4 bases, and the junction held 10 bases outside the gene matches.

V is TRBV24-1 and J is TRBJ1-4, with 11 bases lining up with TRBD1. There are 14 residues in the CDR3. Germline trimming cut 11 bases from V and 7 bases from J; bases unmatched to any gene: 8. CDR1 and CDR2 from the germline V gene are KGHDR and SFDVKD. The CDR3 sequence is CASSGGTGGEKLFF. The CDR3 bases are TGTGCCAGCAGCGGTGGGACAGGGGGTGAAAAACTGTTTTTT.

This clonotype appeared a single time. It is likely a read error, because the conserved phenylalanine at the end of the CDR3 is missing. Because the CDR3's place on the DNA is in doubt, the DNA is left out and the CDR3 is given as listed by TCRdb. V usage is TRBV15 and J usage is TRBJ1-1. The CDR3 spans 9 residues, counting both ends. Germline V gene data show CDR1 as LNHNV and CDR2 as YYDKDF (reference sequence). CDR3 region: CATSRDISL.

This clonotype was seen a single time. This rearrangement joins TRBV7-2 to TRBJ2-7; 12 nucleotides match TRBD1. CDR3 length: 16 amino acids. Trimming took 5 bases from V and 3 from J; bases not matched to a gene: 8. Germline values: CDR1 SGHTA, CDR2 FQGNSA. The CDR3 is CASSPGTGGFGYEQYF. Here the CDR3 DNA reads TGTGCCAGCAGCCCCGGGACAGGGGGCTTCGGCTACGAGCAGTACTTC.

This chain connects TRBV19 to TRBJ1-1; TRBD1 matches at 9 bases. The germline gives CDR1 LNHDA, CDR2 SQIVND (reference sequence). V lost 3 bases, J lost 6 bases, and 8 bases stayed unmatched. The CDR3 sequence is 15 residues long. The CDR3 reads CASSIPTGGHPEAFF. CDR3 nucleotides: TGTGCCAGTAGTATCCCGACAGGGGGTCACCCTGAAGCTTTCTTT. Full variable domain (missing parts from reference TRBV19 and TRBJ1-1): DGGITQSPKYLFRKEGQNVTLSCEQNLNHDAMYWYRQDPGQGLRLIYYSQIVNDFQKGDIAEGYSVSREKKESFPLTVTSAQKNPTAFYLCASSIPTGGHPEAFFGQGTRLTVV.

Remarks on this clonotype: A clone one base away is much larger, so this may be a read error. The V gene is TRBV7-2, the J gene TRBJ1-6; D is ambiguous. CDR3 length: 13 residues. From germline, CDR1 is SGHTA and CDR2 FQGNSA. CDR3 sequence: CACSYGNNSPLHF. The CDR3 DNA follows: TGTGCCTGCAGCTACGGAAATAATTCACCCCTCCACTTT.

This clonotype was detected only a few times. This CDR3 is CASTERANEKLFF. CDR3 coding DNA: TGTGCCAGCACCGAAAGGGCTAATGAAAAACTGTTTTTT. The V gene is TRBV6-5, the J gene TRBJ1-4, with D unresolved. Between the trimmed V and J ends, which lost 7 bases and 3 bases, there was a span of 9 bases. There are 13 residues in the CDR3. Germline CDR1 MNHEY, CDR2 SVGAGI.

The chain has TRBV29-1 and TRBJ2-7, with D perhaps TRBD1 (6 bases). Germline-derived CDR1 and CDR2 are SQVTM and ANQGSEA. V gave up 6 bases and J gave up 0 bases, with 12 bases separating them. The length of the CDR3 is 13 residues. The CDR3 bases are TGCAGCGTCCGCCCGGACAGCTCCTACGAGCAGTACTTC. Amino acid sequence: CSVRPDSSYEQYF.

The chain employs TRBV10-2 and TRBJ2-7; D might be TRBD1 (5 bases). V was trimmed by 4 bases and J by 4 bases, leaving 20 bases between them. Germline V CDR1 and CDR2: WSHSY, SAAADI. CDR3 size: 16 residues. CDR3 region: CASSVSRTPTNYEQYF. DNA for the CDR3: TGCGCCAGCAGTGTTTCTCGGACACCAACTAATTACGAGCAGTACTTC.

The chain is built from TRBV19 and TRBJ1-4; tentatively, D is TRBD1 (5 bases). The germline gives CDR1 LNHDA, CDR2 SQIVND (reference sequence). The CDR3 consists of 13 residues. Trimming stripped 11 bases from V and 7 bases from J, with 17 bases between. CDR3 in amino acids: CAGYDRVGEKLFF. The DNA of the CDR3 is TGTGCCGGATATGACAGAGTCGGTGAAAAACTGTTTTTT.

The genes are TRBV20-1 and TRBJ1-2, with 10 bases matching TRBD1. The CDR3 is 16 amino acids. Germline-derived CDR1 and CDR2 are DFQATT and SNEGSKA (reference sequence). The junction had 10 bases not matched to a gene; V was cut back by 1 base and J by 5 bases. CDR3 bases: TGCAGTGCTAGAGGAACCGGGACAGGGGTTTCTTATGGCTACACCTTC. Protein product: CSARGTGTGVSYGYTF.

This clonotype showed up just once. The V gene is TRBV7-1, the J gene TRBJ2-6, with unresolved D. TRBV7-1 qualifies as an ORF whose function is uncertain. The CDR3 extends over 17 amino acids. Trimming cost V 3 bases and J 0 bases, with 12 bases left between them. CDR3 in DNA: TGTGCCAGCAGCTCCACCAAACAGCGCTCTGGGGCCAACGTCCTGACTTTC. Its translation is CASSSTKQRSGANVLTF.

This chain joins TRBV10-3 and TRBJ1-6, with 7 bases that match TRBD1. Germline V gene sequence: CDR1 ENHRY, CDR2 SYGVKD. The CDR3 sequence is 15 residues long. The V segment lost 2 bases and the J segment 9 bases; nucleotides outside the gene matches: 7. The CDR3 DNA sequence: TGTGCCATCAGTGAGGCAGGGGGGCACGGTTCACCCCTCCACTTT. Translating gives CAISEAGGHGSPLHF.

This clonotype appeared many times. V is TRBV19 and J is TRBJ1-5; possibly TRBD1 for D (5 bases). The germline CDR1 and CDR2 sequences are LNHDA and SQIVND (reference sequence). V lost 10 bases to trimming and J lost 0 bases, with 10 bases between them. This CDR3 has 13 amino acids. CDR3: CATSTVSNQPQHF. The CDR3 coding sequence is TGTGCCACCTCGACAGTTAGCAATCAGCCCCAGCATTTT.

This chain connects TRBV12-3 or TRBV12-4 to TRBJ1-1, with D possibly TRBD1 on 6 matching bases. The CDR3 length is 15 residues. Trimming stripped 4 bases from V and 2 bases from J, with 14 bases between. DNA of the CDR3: TGTGCCAGCAGTTACAGCATCAGGGGAAACACTGAAGCTTTCTTT. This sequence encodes CASSYSIRGNTEAFF.

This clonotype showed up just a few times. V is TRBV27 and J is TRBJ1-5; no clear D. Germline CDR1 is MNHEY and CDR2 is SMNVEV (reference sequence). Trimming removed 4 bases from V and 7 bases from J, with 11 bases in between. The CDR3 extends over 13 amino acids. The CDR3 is CASSSFSDQPQHF. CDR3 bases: TGTGCCAGCAGTTCTTTCAGTGACCAGCCCCAGCATTTT.